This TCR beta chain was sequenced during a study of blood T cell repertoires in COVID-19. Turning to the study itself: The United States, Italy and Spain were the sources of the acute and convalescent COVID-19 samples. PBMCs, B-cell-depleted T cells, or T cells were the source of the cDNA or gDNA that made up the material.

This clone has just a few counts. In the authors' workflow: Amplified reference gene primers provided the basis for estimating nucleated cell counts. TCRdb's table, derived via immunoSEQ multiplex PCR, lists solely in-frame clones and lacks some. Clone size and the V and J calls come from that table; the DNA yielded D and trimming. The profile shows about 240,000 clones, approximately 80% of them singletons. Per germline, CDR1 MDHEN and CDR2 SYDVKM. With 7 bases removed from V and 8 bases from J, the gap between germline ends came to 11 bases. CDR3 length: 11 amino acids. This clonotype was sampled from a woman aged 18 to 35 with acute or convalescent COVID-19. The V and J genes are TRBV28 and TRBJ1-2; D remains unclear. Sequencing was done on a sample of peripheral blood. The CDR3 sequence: CASIASQGYTF. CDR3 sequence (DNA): TGTGCCAGCATAGCCAGTCAAGGCTACACCTTC.